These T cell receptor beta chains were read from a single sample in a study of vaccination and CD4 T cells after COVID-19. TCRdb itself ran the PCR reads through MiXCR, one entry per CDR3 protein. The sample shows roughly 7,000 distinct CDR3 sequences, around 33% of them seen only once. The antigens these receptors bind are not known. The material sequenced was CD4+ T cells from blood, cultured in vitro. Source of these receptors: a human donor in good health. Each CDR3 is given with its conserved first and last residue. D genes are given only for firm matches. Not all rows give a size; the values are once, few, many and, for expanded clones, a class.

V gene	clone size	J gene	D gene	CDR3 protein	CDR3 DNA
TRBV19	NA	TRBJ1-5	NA	CASSLLGTRTGFQPQHF	TGTGCCAGTAGTTTGTTAGGTACACGAACAGGGTTTCAGCCCCAGCATTTT
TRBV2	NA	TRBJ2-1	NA	CASSEAGLGGGPF	TGTGCCAGCAGTGAAGCGGGACTGGGGGGCGGCCCCTTC
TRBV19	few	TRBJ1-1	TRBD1	CASSIQGGNTEAFF	TGTGCCAGTAGTATTCAGGGGGGGAACACTGAAGCTTTCTTT
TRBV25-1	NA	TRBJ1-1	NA	CASSEDSPNTEAFF	TGTGCCAGCAGTGAGGACAGCCCTAACACTGAAGCTTTCTTT
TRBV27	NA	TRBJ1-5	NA	CATRKNSLQPQHF	TGTGCCACGAGAAAAAACAGTCTTCAGCCCCAGCATTTT
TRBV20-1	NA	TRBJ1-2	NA	CSARDLGNGYTF	TGCAGTGCTAGAGATCTAGGCAATGGCTACACCTTC
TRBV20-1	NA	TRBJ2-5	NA	CSALRDGETQYF	TGCAGTGCTCTCCGGGACGGTGAGACCCAGTACTTC
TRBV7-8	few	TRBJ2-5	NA	CASSSQQGGLGETQYF	TGTGCCAGCAGCTCCCAACAGGGAGGGCTTGGAGAGACCCAGTACTTC
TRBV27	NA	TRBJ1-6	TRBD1	CASSPQGDIGSPLHF	TGTGCCAGCAGCCCTCAGGGGGACATCGGCTCACCCCTCCACTTT
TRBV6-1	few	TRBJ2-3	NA	CASSAVFSDTQYF	TGTGCCAGCAGCGCGGTTTTCTCGGATACGCAGTATTTT
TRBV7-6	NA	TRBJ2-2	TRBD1	CASREQGFTGEPFF	TGTGCGAGTAGGGAACAGGGGTTCACCGGGGAGCCGTTTTTT
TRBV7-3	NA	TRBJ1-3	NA	CASSAQGSGNTIYF	TGTGCCAGCAGCGCCCAGGGATCGGGAAACACCATATATTTT
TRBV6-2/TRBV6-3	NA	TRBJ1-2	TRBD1	CASRGDRGQVYGYTF	TGTGCCAGCAGAGGCGACAGGGGGCAGGTCTATGGCTACACCTTC
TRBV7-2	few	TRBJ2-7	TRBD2	CASQTAGTSDYEQYF	TGTGCCAGCCAGACCGCCGGGACTAGCGACTACGAGCAGTACTTC
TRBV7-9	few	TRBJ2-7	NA	CASSLEQYYEQYF	TGTGCCAGCAGCTTAGAACAGTACTACGAGCAGTACTTC
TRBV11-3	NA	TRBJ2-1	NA	CASSPLRGDRVNEQFF	TGTGCCAGCAGCCCCCTGCGGGGGGACAGGGTTAATGAGCAGTTCTTC
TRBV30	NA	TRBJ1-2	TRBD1	CAWGTGNRGYTF	TGTGCTTGGGGGACAGGGAATAGAGGCTACACCTTC